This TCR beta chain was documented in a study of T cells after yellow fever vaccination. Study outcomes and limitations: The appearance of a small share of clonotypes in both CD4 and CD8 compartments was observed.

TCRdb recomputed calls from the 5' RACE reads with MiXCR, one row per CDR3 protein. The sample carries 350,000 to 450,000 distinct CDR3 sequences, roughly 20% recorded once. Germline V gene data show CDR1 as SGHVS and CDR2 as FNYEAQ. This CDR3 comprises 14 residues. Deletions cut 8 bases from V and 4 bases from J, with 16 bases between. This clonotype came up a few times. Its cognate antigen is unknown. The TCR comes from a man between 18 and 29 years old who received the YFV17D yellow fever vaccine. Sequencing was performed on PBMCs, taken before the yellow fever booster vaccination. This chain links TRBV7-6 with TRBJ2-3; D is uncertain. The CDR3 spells CASCVAAGADTQYF. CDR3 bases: TGTGCCAGCTGCGTGGCGGCTGGAGCAGATACGCAGTATTTT.